This T cell receptor (beta chain) was observed in a study of blood T cell repertoires in COVID-19. Looking at the study overall: Samples representing acute and convalescent COVID-19 were sourced from the United States, Italy and Spain. T cells, B-cell-depleted T cells, or PBMCs provided the cDNA or gDNA that served as material.

Donors in Cohort 3 counted as recovered after two negative PCRs, clearance, or symptom resolution. This CDR3 contains 16 residues. J was trimmed by 3 bases and V by 5 bases; bases with no gene match: 10. Germline V lookup: CDR1 SQVTM, CDR2 ANQGSEA. Only in-frame clones appear in the TCRdb table, and some are missing; sequencing was by immunoSEQ multiplex PCR. The sample records a few hundred thousand clones, nearly 90% being singletons. The specimen sequenced was PBMCs or T cells enriched from blood (not recorded which). The TCR comes from a woman aged 30 to 39 who had recovered from COVID-19. V is TRBV29-1 and J is TRBJ2-3; 11 bases line up with TRBD2. The DNA for the CDR3 is TGCAGCGTTACCCTAGCGGGAGGTTCGTTAACAGATACGCAGTATTTT. Its translation: CSVTLAGGSLTDTQYF.